This T cell receptor beta chain was captured by sequencing in a study of OX40 agonist ivuxolimab in advanced cancers. The wider study: Hepatocellular carcinoma, melanoma, renal cell or head and neck cancer occurred in dose-escalation patients.

CDR1 is KGHSH, CDR2 LQKENI, per germline. V shed 3 bases and J shed 0 bases, with 15 bases lying between them. This CDR3 contains 18 residues. Note on this clone: Its antigen is not identified.

The method was immunoSEQ multiplex PCR; TCRdb's version includes in-frame clones alone and lacks a portion of them. This table holds roughly 66,000 clones, 80% found once. General study points: Blood T cells, both CD4+ and CD8+, expanded clonally by week 6 at 0.1 to 3.0 mg/kg.

V is TRBV18 and J is TRBJ2-6, with D possibly being TRBD2 (7 bases). The source of this sequence is an adult with an advanced solid tumor such as melanoma, head and neck, liver or kidney cancer. The starting material was CD4+ or CD8+ T cells sorted from blood, obtained in a trial of the OX40 agonist ivuxolimab. CDR3 bases: TGTGCCAGCTCACCCCGAGGGGGGGGCCGCTCTGGGGCCAACGTCCTGACTTTC. Residues: CASSPRGGGRSGANVLTF.